The 20 T cell receptor beta chains given below trace back to one sample, sequenced in a study of graft-versus-host responses after intestinal transplantation. For these receptors, no antigen is known. Profiling relied on immunoSEQ multiplex PCR, and the TCRdb table lists in-frame clones only, not all of them. Altogether about 89,000 clones are present, approximately 94% being singletons, with the ten largest covering roughly 0.2%. The sequences come from unstimulated CD4+ T cells sorted from spleen or lymph node cells, collected before transplant. The receptors were gathered from a human donor who was the organ donor for an intestinal transplant.

A note on this clone: Its ends do not fully match the called genes, so a read error is possible. This rearrangement joins TRBV19 to TRBJ1-1, with 7 positions matching TRBD1. Germline V gene sequence: CDR1 LNHDA, CDR2 SQIVND (reference sequence). This CDR3 is built from 14 residues. The CDR3 protein is CVSRAQGGNTEAFF. The CDR3 DNA reads as TGTGTCAGTCGGGCTCAGGGGGGGAACACTGAAGCTTTCTTT.

This chain uses TRBV6-5 with TRBJ1-1; D is unclear. The V gene lost 0 bases and the J gene lost 3 bases, with 5 bases spanning the gap. The CDR3 extends over 13 amino acids. Looked up from germline, CDR1 is MNHEY and CDR2 is SVGAGI. CDR3 bases: TGTGCCAGCAGTTACTCGATGGACACTGAAGCTTTCTTT. The encoded protein is CASSYSMDTEAFF.

This clone was found a few times. The chain recombines TRBV28 with TRBJ1-2, with 8 nucleotides matching TRBD1. Germline V gene lookup returns CDR1 MDHEN and CDR2 SYDVKM. The CDR3 is 12 amino acids. Trimming took 4 bases from V and 8 from J; bases not matched to a gene: 3. The CDR3 DNA reads TGTGCCAGCAGTTCACAGGGGGAGGGCTACACCTTC. Its protein is CASSSQGEGYTF.

This chain links TRBV2 with TRBJ2-3; 9 bases align to TRBD1. Unmatched junction bases numbered 5, after V lost 6 bases and J lost 4 bases. The CDR3 is made up of 14 amino acids. Germline V CDR1 and CDR2: SNHLY, FYNNEI. CDR3 sequence (DNA): TGTGCCAGCAGCCGGGACAGGGCCCCAGATACGCAGTATTTT. It codes for CASSRDRAPDTQYF.

The rearrangement uses TRBV4-1 and TRBJ1-2, with D perhaps matching TRBD1 (5 bases). The germline V gene encodes CDR1 MGHRA and CDR2 YSYEKL. CDR3 length equals 18 residues. V gave up 0 bases and J gave up 0 bases, with 17 bases separating them. As DNA, the CDR3 is TGCGCCAGCAGCCAAGATCTCCCGACAGCCTCTACTAACTATGGCTACACCTTC. This codes for CASSQDLPTASTNYGYTF.

The V call is TRBV6-5, the J call TRBJ1-2; D might be TRBD1 (6 bases). Deletions cut 4 bases from V and 14 bases from J, with 14 bases between. This CDR3 spans 11 amino acids. From germline, CDR1 is MNHEY and CDR2 SVGAGI. In DNA, the CDR3 is TGTGCCAGCAGTTCCGCAGGGGCCCTGACCTTC. Protein sequence: CASSSAGALTF.

The V and J genes are TRBV4-1 and TRBJ2-7; 9 nucleotides match TRBD2. This CDR3 has 17 residues. Trimming removed 2 bases from V and 3 bases from J; junction bases left unmatched: 11. CDR1 is MGHRA, CDR2 YSYEKL, per germline. CDR3 sequence: CASSQLLRGGANYEQYF. The CDR3 DNA reads as TGCGCCAGCAGCCAACTATTACGCGGGGGGGCCAACTACGAGCAGTACTTC.

In its sample, this clone was seen once. This sample includes further DNA sequences coding for the same CDR3. This rearrangement joins TRBV5-4 to TRBJ2-3, with D perhaps TRBD1 or TRBD2 (6 bases each). V lost 4 bases to trimming and J lost 2 bases, with 11 bases between them. Germline assignment: CDR1 SGHNT and CDR2 YYREEE (reference sequence). This CDR3 comprises 14 residues. This chain's CDR3 is CASSAGQNTDTQYF. The CDR3, as DNA: TGTGCCAGCAGCGCGGGACAAAACACAGATACGCAGTATTTT.

This clone was counted a single time. The chain is built from TRBV19 and TRBJ2-3; the D is unclear. The CDR3 extends over 13 amino acids. Germline V gene data show CDR1 as LNHDA and CDR2 as SQIVND (reference sequence). Trimming cost V 6 bases and J 0 bases, with 7 bases left between them. In DNA form, the CDR3 reads TGTGCCAGTAGGGCGGCTAGCACAGATACGCAGTATTTT. Protein sequence: CASRAASTDTQYF.

This clone was counted a few times. CDR3: CASSSPGQYNSPLHF. The CDR3 nucleotides are TGTGCCAGCAGTTCCCCGGGACAGTATAATTCACCCCTCCACTTT. This chain joins TRBV27 and TRBJ1-6; 7 bases are a match to TRBD1. The CDR3 runs 15 residues. Trimming removed 4 bases from V and 4 bases from J; junction bases left unmatched: 4. Germline V gene data show CDR1 as MNHEY and CDR2 as SMNVEV (reference sequence).

V is TRBV18 and J is TRBJ1-4; the D is unclear. Trimming pared 3 bases from V and 8 bases from J, leaving 10 bases between. CDR1 is KGHSH, CDR2 LQKENI, per germline. This CDR3 contains 13 residues. In DNA form, the CDR3 reads TGTGCCAGCTCACCCCTAGCAGGCGAAAAACTGTTTTTT. It yields the protein CASSPLAGEKLFF.

This clone was seen just once. The V call is TRBV6-5, the J call TRBJ1-6, with a tentative D call TRBD1 (5 bases). V lost 6 bases and J lost 8, with 14 bases in between. The CDR3 sequence is 14 residues long. Per germline, CDR1 MNHEY and CDR2 SVGAGI. CDR3 sequence reads: CASSPGSSYSPLHF. For the CDR3, the DNA is TGTGCCAGCAGCCCAGGGTCATCGTATTCACCCCTCCACTTT.

The chain uses TRBV7-3 and TRBJ2-1; D possibly matches TRBD1 or TRBD2 (6 bases each). Per germline, CDR1 SGHTA and CDR2 FQGTGA. The CDR3 is 13 residues long. Trimming removed 3 bases from V and 6 bases from J, with 9 bases in between. The CDR3 DNA sequence: TGTGCCAGCAGCTTTACGGGGGCCAATGAGCAGTTCTTC. Translation: CASSFTGANEQFF.

The chain joins TRBV5-1 to TRBJ1-1; D may be TRBD1 (6 bases). The V and J ends lost 2 bases and 3 bases respectively, with 11 bases between them. CDR1 SGHRS and CDR2 YFSETQ come from the germline V gene. This CDR3 spans 14 amino acids. CDR3 residues: CASSLQGVYTEAFF. The CDR3 DNA reads as TGCGCCAGCAGCTTACAGGGTGTCTACACTGAAGCTTTCTTT. Together with reference TRBV5-1 and TRBJ1-1, the CDR3 gives the full variable domain: KAGVTQTPRYLIKTRGQQVTLSCSPISGHRSVSWYQQTPGQGLQFLFEYFSETQRNKGNFPGRFSGRQFSNSRSEMNVSTLELGDSALYLCASSLQGVYTEAFFGQGTRLTVV.

The chain's CDR3 is CASLQGAQDGELFF. The CDR3 nucleotides read TGTGCCAGCCTTCAGGGGGCGCAAGACGGGGAGCTGTTTTTT. This chain joins TRBV7-9 and TRBJ2-2, with 8 bases identical to TRBD1. Germline-derived CDR1 and CDR2 are SEHNR and FQNEAQ (reference sequence). The CDR3 sequence is 14 residues long. The trim removed 8 bases at V and 7 bases at J, leaving 9 bases unmatched.

This rearrangement joins TRBV6-1 to TRBJ1-6; D is ambiguous. Germline assignment: CDR1 MNHNS and CDR2 SASEGT. The V end lost 7 bases, the J end lost 8 bases, and 18 bases lay between the germline ends. The CDR3 has 15 residues. The CDR3 loop reads CASTRSPGSHSPLHF. CDR3 nucleotide sequence: TGTGCCAGCACCCGATCGCCGGGGTCACATTCACCCCTCCACTTT.

The chain combines TRBV5-1 with TRBJ2-7, with TRBD2 as a possible D gene (5 bases). The CDR3 extends over 14 amino acids. V shed 0 bases and J shed 4 bases, with 11 bases lying between them. CDR1 and CDR2 (germline): SGHRS, YFSETQ. The CDR3 loop is CASSLVRRGYEQYF. CDR3 sequence (DNA): TGCGCCAGCAGCTTGGTTCGAAGAGGGTACGAGCAGTACTTC. The entire variable domain, with the rest obtained from reference TRBV5-1 and TRBJ2-7, is as follows: KAGVTQTPRYLIKTRGQQVTLSCSPISGHRSVSWYQQTPGQGLQFLFEYFSETQRNKGNFPGRFSGRQFSNSRSEMNVSTLELGDSALYLCASSLVRRGYEQYFGPGTRLTVT.

The rearrangement links TRBV5-1 to TRBJ1-6; D is perhaps TRBD1 (6 bases). Trimming shortened V by 1 base and J by 14 bases, and 16 bases separated the two germline ends. Germline V gene lookup returns CDR1 SGHRS and CDR2 YFSETQ. The CDR3 covers 14 residues. CDR3 DNA sequence: TGCGCCAGCAGCTTGACAGGGCCGGGGACATCCCTCCACTTT. As protein: CASSLTGPGTSLHF. The variable domain in full, completed from reference TRBV5-1 and TRBJ1-6, reads KAGVTQTPRYLIKTRGQQVTLSCSPISGHRSVSWYQQTPGQGLQFLFEYFSETQRNKGNFPGRFSGRQFSNSRSEMNVSTLELGDSALYLCASSLTGPGTSLHFGNGTRLTVT.

The gene calls are TRBV19 and TRBJ1-1; no reliable D call. Trimming removed 4 bases from V and 4 bases from J, with 10 bases in between. Germline V gene lookup returns CDR1 LNHDA and CDR2 SQIVND (reference sequence). The CDR3 contains 13 residues. The CDR3 sequence is CASSKESGTEAFF. CDR3 nucleotides: TGTGCCAGTAGTAAAGAGTCGGGCACTGAAGCTTTCTTT.

This chain connects TRBV5-4 to TRBJ1-1; D ambiguous. Per the germline V gene, CDR1 is SGHNT and CDR2 is YYREEE (reference sequence). Trimming took off 0 bases at V and 4 bases at J, with 7 bases between the two ends. There are 13 residues in the CDR3. CDR3 nucleotide sequence: TGTGCCAGCAGCTTGGTACAGAGCACTGAAGCTTTCTTT. This gives the protein CASSLVQSTEAFF.